Detailed here is one T cell receptor beta chain. The protocol was immunoSEQ multiplex PCR, while the TCRdb copy is restricted to in-frame clones and leaves out a portion. The sample lists 300,000 to 400,000 clones, roughly 67% seen once, with 5% to 6.5% in the top ten. The ends were cut back, 1 base at V and 10 bases at J, with 21 bases in the middle. The germline V gene has CDR1 SGHTS and CDR2 YDEGEE. The CDR3 has 16 residues. The data belong to a study of cytotoxic CD8 clonotypes in ibrutinib-treated CLL. Looking at the study overall: By median roughly 5.5 years, roughly 12 had progressed and around 14 stayed remitted; responses had been 2 complete and roughly 24 partial.

This material consisted of PBMCs, taken after 36 months of ibrutinib treatment. This TCR was sampled from a human donor with chronic lymphocytic leukemia. The chain carries TRBV5-8 and TRBJ2-1, with D perhaps TRBD1 (6 bases). In DNA, the CDR3 is TGTGCCAGCAGCTTGTTCGCGGCAGGGGCGTCGAGGGAGCAGTTCTTC. Protein product: CASSLFAAGASREQFF.